The following is a T cell receptor beta chain sequence with its context. The antigen remains undetermined. CDR3 size: 15 residues. The V gene's germline CDR1 is MNHEY and CDR2 SMNVEV (reference sequence). V shed 2 bases and J shed 3 bases, with 14 bases lying between them. As the sequencing template, cDNA was produced by extracting RNA and reverse transcribing it. Clones were read by immunoSEQ multiplex PCR, and TCRdb kept only the in-frame ones, dropping some. The data contain over 100,000 clones, almost 50% of them singletons. This entry is derived from a study of CD8+ T cells in alopecia areata. Study-wide findings and caveats: Compared with normal scalp, lesional scalp had higher clonality and more expanded CD8+ clones.

The chain links TRBV27 to TRBJ2-7, with D perhaps TRBD2 (6 bases). This clonotype was sampled from a human donor with alopecia areata. The starting material was CD8+ T cells sorted from blood, obtained at week 0. CDR3 bases: TGTGCCAGCAGTTTAAGGGGCGGGGCTCTCTACGAGCAGTACTTC. Translating it yields CASSLRGGALYEQYF.